This T cell receptor (beta chain) is drawn from a study of STAT5B mutations in CD4+ large granular lymphocyte leukemia. Note on this clone: Its antigen remains unidentified.

Study-level findings and limits: TRBV06-family usage was enriched in top patient clones (8/27) versus controls (2/35).

Sequencing was performed with immunoSEQ multiplex PCR; in TCRdb, only in-frame clones are kept and a portion is missing. This sample yields roughly 46,000 clones, of which more than 65% are seen a single time; about 0.35% belongs to the top ten. Trimming removed 4 bases at V and 9 bases at J, with 19 bases between. Germline lookup yields CDR1 MNHEY and CDR2 SVGAGI. The length of the CDR3 is 15 residues. The sample taken for sequencing was CD4+ T cells from blood buffy coats. V usage is TRBV6-5 and J usage is TRBJ1-5; weak D call: TRBD1 (6 bases). This clonotype was sampled from a human donor in good health. CDR3 DNA: TGTGCCAGCAGTTGGGACACAACCGGCTTGGGGCCCCAGCATTTT. Protein sequence: CASSWDTTGLGPQHF.